A single sample gave rise to the 13 T cell receptor beta chains below, sequenced in a study of cytomegalovirus exposure and HLA in healthy donors. PCR was performed using 60 Vbeta and 13 Jbeta primers. Sequenced by immunoSEQ multiplex PCR; TCRdb stores in-frame clones only, minus some. Of roughly 150,000 clones detected, roughly three quarters appear once; the ten largest clones hold around 14%. The material sequenced was PBMCs. The receptors here all came from a woman aged 40 to 50 in good health and CMV-seronegative.

The genes are TRBV27 and TRBJ2-7; 7 bases fit TRBD2. Trimming cost V 5 bases and J 4 bases; bases outside gene matches: 8. CDR1 is MNHEY, CDR2 SMNVEV, per germline (reference sequence). CDR3 length equals 14 residues. The CDR3 is CASSGRGLGYEQYF. As DNA, the CDR3 is TGTGCCAGCAGTGGGAGAGGACTAGGATACGAGCAGTACTTC.

This clone was seen a few times. The chain employs TRBV7-8 and TRBJ2-4; D may be TRBD1 (6 bases). This CDR3 spans 17 amino acids. V lost 2 bases, J lost 5 bases, and 19 bases lay in between. Germline V gene data show CDR1 as SGHVS and CDR2 as FQNEAQ. CDR3 nucleotide sequence: TGTGCCAGCAGCTTAACGCCAAAGGGGGTCCGCCAAAACATTCAGTACTTC. Protein sequence: CASSLTPKGVRQNIQYF.

The chain couples TRBV7-6 to TRBJ2-7, with TRBD1 matching over 7 bases. The CDR3 has 15 residues. J gave up 3 bases and V 5 bases, and 10 bases lay outside the gene matches. The germline V gene has CDR1 SGHVS and CDR2 FNYEAQ. The CDR3 reads CASSNRQGLNYEQYF. The CDR3 coding sequence is TGTGCCAGCAGCAACCGACAGGGTCTCAACTACGAGCAGTACTTC. Using reference TRBV7-6 and TRBJ2-7 for the parts outside the CDR3, the full variable domain is GAGVSQSPRYKVTKRGQDVALRCDPISGHVSLYWYRQALGQGPEFLTYFNYEAQQDKSGLPNDRFSAERPEGSISTLTIQRTEQRDSAMYRCASSNRQGLNYEQYFGPGTRLTVT.

This chain uses TRBV2 with TRBJ1-1; 7 nucleotides align to TRBD1. The junction had 8 bases not matched to a gene; V was cut back by 5 bases and J by 5 bases. CDR1 and CDR2 from the germline V gene are SNHLY and FYNNEI. CDR3 length: 14 amino acids. In nucleotides, the CDR3 is TGTGCCAGCAGTCAACAGGGGAGGAGGACTGAAGCTTTCTTT. This codes for CASSQQGRRTEAFF.

The chain couples TRBV30 to TRBJ2-2, with D hard to call. CDR1 is GTSNPN and CDR2 is SVGIG in the germline V gene (reference sequence). V lost 3 bases and J 0 bases, leaving 11 bases between the germline ends. The CDR3 sequence is 15 residues long. The CDR3 here is CAWRLDTTNTGELFF. The CDR3 coding sequence is TGTGCCTGGAGGCTCGACACCACGAACACCGGGGAGCTGTTTTTT.

This clone appeared a few times. The chain couples TRBV25-1 to TRBJ1-1, with D possibly TRBD1 on 5 matching bases. The ends were cut back, 2 bases at V and 3 bases at J, with 13 bases in the middle. This CDR3 spans 15 amino acids. Germline CDR1 is MGHDK and CDR2 is SYGVNS. The CDR3 protein is CASSEPRERYTEAFF. As DNA, the CDR3 is TGTGCCAGCAGTGAACCCAGGGAAAGGTACACTGAAGCTTTCTTT. Full variable domain (rest looked up from reference TRBV25-1 and TRBJ1-1): EADIYQTPRYLVIGTGKKITLECSQTMGHDKMYWYQQDPGMELHLIHYSYGVNSTEKGDLSSESTVSRIRTEHFPLTLESARPSHTSQYLCASSEPRERYTEAFFGQGTRLTVV.

CDR3 bases: TGTGCCAGCAGCTTAGATTTTGGGACAGCGTTCTCTGGAAACACCATATATTTT. It translates to CASSLDFGTAFSGNTIYF. The chain couples TRBV7-6 to TRBJ1-3, with 7 positions matching TRBD1. J gave up 0 bases and V 1 base, and 9 bases lay outside the gene matches. The V gene's germline CDR1 is SGHVS and CDR2 FNYEAQ. The CDR3 covers 18 residues.

This chain connects TRBV30 to TRBJ1-2; D is possibly TRBD1 (6 bases). Germline CDR1 GTSNPN, CDR2 SVGIG (reference sequence). CDR3 length: 14 amino acids. The V and J ends lost 0 bases and 5 bases respectively, with 13 bases between them. CDR3 in DNA: TGTGCCTGGAGTGTAGTCCAGGGGAATTATGGCTACACCTTC. Translated, it gives CAWSVVQGNYGYTF.

On this clone itself: One end of the junction fails to match germline, which may point to a read error. The chain recombines TRBV4-2 with TRBJ2-6, with 8 bases identical to TRBD2. CDR1 LGHNA and CDR2 YNFKEQ come from the germline V gene. The CDR3 runs to 15 residues. CDR3 region: CASSQELGGANGLTF. The CDR3, as DNA: TGTGCCAGCAGCCAAGAGCTCGGGGGGGCCAACGGCCTGACTTTC.

V and J are TRBV6-6 and TRBJ1-2; 9 bases map to TRBD1. Germline CDR1 and CDR2: MNHNY and SVGAGI (reference sequence). Germline trimming cut 6 bases from V and 4 bases from J; bases unmatched to any gene: 6. CDR3 length equals 14 residues. The CDR3 sequence is CASSDGQGFYGYTF. CDR3 DNA: TGTGCCAGCAGCGATGGACAGGGGTTCTATGGCTACACCTTC.

The chain combines TRBV11-3 with TRBJ1-4; 8 bases are a match to TRBD1. V trimming: 3 bases; J trimming: 3 bases; junction bases outside the gene matches: 6. CDR3 length: 16 amino acids. Germline V gives CDR1 SGHNT, CDR2 YENEEA. The DNA for the CDR3 is TGTGCCAGCAGCTTTGGACAGGGAGATTCTAATGAAAAACTGTTTTTT. Its protein is CASSFGQGDSNEKLFF.

The rearrangement links TRBV5-4 to TRBJ2-3; a weak D match, TRBD1 (6 bases). The V end was cut by 4 bases, the J end by 0 bases, with 15 bases between. Per germline, CDR1 SGHNT and CDR2 YYREEE (reference sequence). The CDR3 spans 16 residues. CDR3 in DNA: TGTGCCAGCAGCCCGCGGACAGCATCTAGCACAGATACGCAGTATTTT. Translation gives CASSPRTASSTDTQYF.

J is TRBJ2-6 and V is TRBV9; D is unresolved. V was clipped by 3 bases and J by 0 bases, with 7 bases between them. The CDR3 loop spans 15 amino acids. The germline CDR1 and CDR2 sequences are SGDLS and YYNGEE. The CDR3: CASSAHDSGANVLTF. CDR3 nucleotides: TGTGCCAGCAGCGCACATGACTCTGGGGCCAACGTCCTGACTTTC.